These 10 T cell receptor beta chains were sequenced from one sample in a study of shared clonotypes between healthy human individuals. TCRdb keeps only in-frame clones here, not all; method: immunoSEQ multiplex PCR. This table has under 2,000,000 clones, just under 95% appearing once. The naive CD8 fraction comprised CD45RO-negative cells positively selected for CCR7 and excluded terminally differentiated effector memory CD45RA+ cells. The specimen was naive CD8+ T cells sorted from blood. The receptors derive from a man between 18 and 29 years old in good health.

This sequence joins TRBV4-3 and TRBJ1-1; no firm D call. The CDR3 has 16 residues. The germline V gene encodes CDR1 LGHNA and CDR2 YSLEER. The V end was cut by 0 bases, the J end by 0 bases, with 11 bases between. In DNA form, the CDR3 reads TGCGCCAGCAGCCAAGACTCGGCAAGGCTGAACACTGAAGCTTTCTTT. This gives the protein CASSQDSARLNTEAFF.

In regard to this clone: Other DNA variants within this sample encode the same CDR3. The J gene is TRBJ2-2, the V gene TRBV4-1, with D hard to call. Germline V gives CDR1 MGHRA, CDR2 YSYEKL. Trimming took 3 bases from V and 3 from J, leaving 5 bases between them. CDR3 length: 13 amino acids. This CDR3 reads CASSHRDTGELFF. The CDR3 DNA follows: TGCGCCAGCAGCCATCGGGACACCGGGGAGCTGTTTTTT.

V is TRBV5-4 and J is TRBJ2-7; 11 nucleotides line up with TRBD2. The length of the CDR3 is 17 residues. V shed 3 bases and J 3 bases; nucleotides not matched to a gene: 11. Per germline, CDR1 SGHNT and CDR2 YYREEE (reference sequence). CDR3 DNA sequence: TGTGCCAGCAGCTCCTCCTTAGCGGGAGGGCCGGGCTACGAGCAGTACTTC. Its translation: CASSSSLAGGPGYEQYF.

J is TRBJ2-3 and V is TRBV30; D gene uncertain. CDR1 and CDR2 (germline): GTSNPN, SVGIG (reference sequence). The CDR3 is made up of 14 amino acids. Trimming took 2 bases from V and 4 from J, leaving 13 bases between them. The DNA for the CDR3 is TGTGCCTGGAGTAAGGCCAGTACGGCAGATACGCAGTATTTT. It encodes CAWSKASTADTQYF.

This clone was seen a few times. CDR3 in DNA: TGTGCCAGCAAGGAAGGCGGTAATTCACCCCTCCACTTT. Translation: CASKEGGNSPLHF. The chain joins TRBV27 to TRBJ1-6; D gene uncertain. Trimming took off 7 bases at V and 6 bases at J, with 10 bases between the two ends. In germline, CDR1 is MNHEY, CDR2 SMNVEV (reference sequence). This CDR3 is built from 13 residues.

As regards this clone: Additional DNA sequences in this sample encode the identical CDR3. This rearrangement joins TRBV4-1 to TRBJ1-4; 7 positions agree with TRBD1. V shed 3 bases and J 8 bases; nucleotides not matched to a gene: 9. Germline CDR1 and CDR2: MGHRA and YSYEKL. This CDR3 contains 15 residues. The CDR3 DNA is TGCGCCAGCAGCCAGGAACAGGGGTTAGGGGAAAAACTGTTTTTT. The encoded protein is CASSQEQGLGEKLFF.

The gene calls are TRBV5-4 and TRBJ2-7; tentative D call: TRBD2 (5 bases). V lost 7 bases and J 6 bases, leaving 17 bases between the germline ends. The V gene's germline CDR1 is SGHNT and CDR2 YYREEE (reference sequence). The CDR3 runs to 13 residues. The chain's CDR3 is CASEHGSGSEQYF. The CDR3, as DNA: TGTGCCAGCGAACACGGATCGGGGAGCGAGCAGTACTTC. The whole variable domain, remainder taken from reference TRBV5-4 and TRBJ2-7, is ETGVTQSPTHLIKTRGQQVTLRCSSQSGHNTVSWYQQALGQGPQFIFQYYREEENGRGNFPPRFSGLQFPNYSSELNVNALELDDSALYLCASEHGSGSEQYFGPGTRLTVT.

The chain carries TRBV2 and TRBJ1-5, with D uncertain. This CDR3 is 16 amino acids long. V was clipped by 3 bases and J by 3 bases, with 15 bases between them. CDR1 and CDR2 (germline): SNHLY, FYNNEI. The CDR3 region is CASSEDPKEPNQPQHF. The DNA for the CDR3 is TGTGCCAGCAGTGAGGACCCTAAAGAACCCAATCAGCCCCAGCATTTT.

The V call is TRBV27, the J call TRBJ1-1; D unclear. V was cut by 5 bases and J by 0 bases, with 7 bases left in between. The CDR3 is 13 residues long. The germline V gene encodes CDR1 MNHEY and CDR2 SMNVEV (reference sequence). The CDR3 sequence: CASSPALNTEAFF. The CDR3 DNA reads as TGTGCCAGCAGTCCAGCGTTGAACACTGAAGCTTTCTTT.

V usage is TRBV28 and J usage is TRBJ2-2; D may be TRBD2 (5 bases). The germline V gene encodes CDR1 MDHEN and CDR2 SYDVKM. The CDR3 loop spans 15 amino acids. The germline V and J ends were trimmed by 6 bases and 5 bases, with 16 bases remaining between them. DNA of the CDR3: TGTGCCAGCAGCCGAGGCGGCGGGCATACCGGGGAGCTGTTTTTT. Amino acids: CASSRGGGHTGELFF.